Below are 21 T cell receptor beta chains sequenced from a single sample in a study of naive and memory T cell subsets. A UMI-containing oligonucleotide was joined by 3' ligation to the TCR cDNA template. Four PCR rounds used nested alpha and beta constant region primers plus the SP2 primer. TCRdb reanalysed the 5' RACE reads using MiXCR and keeps one entry per CDR3 protein. The sample yields about 48,000 distinct CDR3 sequences, around 4.7% seen once. The source is a female donor in good health.

The table lists this clonotype with many counts. The chain uses TRBV30 and TRBJ2-5; the D is unclear. V lost 4 bases and J 5 bases, leaving 17 bases between the germline ends. Germline V CDR1 and CDR2: GTSNPN, SVGIG (reference sequence). This CDR3 spans 14 amino acids. Here the CDR3 DNA reads TGTGCCTGGAAACTGGGATGGATAGGGGAGACCCAGTACTTC. Its translation is CAWKLGWIGETQYF.

This clonotype was counted at least ten times. The chain joins TRBV13 to TRBJ2-1, with a weak D call TRBD2 (6 bases). V lost 3 bases and J 5 bases, leaving 11 bases between the germline ends. The CDR3 totals 14 residues. CDR1 is PRHDT and CDR2 is FYEKMQ in the germline V gene (reference sequence). The DNA for the CDR3 is TGTGCCAGCAGCTTTGGTGGGAGGAACAATGAGCAGTTCTTC. Translating it yields CASSFGGRNNEQFF.

This clonotype was observed many times. The CDR3 protein is CASSVKGPGELFF. The DNA for the CDR3 is TGTGCCAGCAGCGTAAAGGGGCCCGGGGAGCTGTTTTTT. The genes are TRBV9 and TRBJ2-2; a possible D gene is TRBD1 (5 bases). This CDR3 region has 13 residues. Trimming removed 1 base from V and 6 bases from J, with 7 bases in between. In germline, CDR1 is SGDLS, CDR2 YYNGEE.

This clonotype has at least ten counts. CDR3 bases: TGTGCCAGCCTCCTAGCGGGAGGGAGGCTAATCTCCTACAATGAGCAGTTCTTC. It specifies CASLLAGGRLISYNEQFF. The chain couples TRBV14 to TRBJ2-1; 12 bases fit TRBD2. Trimming took 8 bases from V and 0 from J; bases not matched to a gene: 11. Germline assignment: CDR1 SGHDN and CDR2 FVKESK. CDR3 length equals 18 residues.

In its sample, this clonotype is medium-sized. J is TRBJ2-5 and V is TRBV7-9, with a possible D match to TRBD2 (5 bases). Trimming took off 1 base at V and 5 bases at J, with 8 bases between the two ends. Germline CDR1 and CDR2: SEHNR and FQNEAQ (reference sequence). This CDR3 has 13 residues. DNA of the CDR3: TGTGCCAGCAGCTTAGGAGGGATTGAGACCCAGTACTTC. This encodes CASSLGGIETQYF.

This clonotype was observed at least ten times. The rearrangement uses TRBV7-8 and TRBJ2-3, with D possibly being TRBD1 (6 bases). V gave up 3 bases and J gave up 4 bases, with 17 bases separating them. Germline loops: CDR1 SGHVS, CDR2 FQNEAQ. This CDR3 contains 16 residues. The DNA for the CDR3 is TGTGCCAGCAGCTTTAAACGAACAGGGCGACCAGATACGCAGTATTTT. This gives the protein CASSFKRTGRPDTQYF.

This clonotype was seen many times. The chain employs TRBV11-3 and TRBJ2-1; 12 bases agree with TRBD2. This CDR3 contains 15 residues. The junction had 5 bases not matched to a gene; V was cut back by 4 bases and J by 7 bases. Germline CDR1 and CDR2: SGHNT and YENEEA. CDR3: CASSSPTSGSNEQFF. In nucleotides, the CDR3 is TGTGCCAGCAGCTCACCGACTAGCGGGAGTAATGAGCAGTTCTTC. Variable domain in full (rest from reference TRBV11-3 and TRBJ2-1): EAGVVQSPRYKIIEKKQPVAFWCNPISGHNTLYWYLQNLGQGPELLIRYENEEAVDDSQLPKDRFSAERLKGVDSTLKIQPAELGDSAVYLCASSSPTSGSNEQFFGPGTRLTVL.

This clonotype was picked up many times. The chain joins TRBV20-1 to TRBJ2-2; D unresolved. The germline V and J ends were trimmed by 0 bases and 5 bases, with 10 bases remaining between them. The CDR3 extends over 14 amino acids. The germline CDR1 and CDR2 sequences are DFQATT and SNEGSKA (reference sequence). As DNA, the CDR3 is TGCAGTGCTAGAGATATAGTGGGGACCGGGGAGCTGTTTTTT. Its protein product is CSARDIVGTGELFF.

This chain links TRBV11-2 with TRBJ2-7; a possible D gene is TRBD2 (5 bases). Trimming took off 1 base at V and 5 bases at J, with 21 bases between the two ends. Germline CDR1 SGHAT, CDR2 FQNNGV. The CDR3 loop spans 17 amino acids. The CDR3 bases are TGTGCCAGCAGCTTAGTCGTCGGGGTAAAAGGGAGAGACGAGCAGTACTTC. As protein: CASSLVVGVKGRDEQYF.

This clonotype was picked up many times. This chain links TRBV5-1 with TRBJ1-1; 7 nucleotides agree with TRBD1. Unmatched junction bases numbered 4, after V lost 2 bases and J lost 3 bases. Germline V gene data show CDR1 as SGHRS and CDR2 as YFSETQ. The CDR3 has 14 amino acids. The CDR3 reads CASSLRDRDTEAFF. CDR3 in DNA: TGCGCCAGCAGCTTACGAGACAGGGACACTGAAGCTTTCTTT.

Many counts were recorded for this clonotype. This chain connects TRBV4-2 to TRBJ2-3; tentative D call: TRBD2 (6 bases). Deletions cut 3 bases from V and 2 bases from J, with 9 bases between. The CDR3 contains 14 residues. Germline loops: CDR1 LGHNA, CDR2 YNFKEQ. CDR3 nucleotide sequence: TGTGCCAGCAGCCACGGGACTTTCACAGATACGCAGTATTTT. Protein: CASSHGTFTDTQYF.

In this sample, this clonotype turned up a few times. A junction end diverges from the germline sequence, so it may reflect a read error. The J gene is TRBJ1-2, the V gene TRBV7-7; possible D gene TRBD1, 6 bases. CDR1 and CDR2 from the germline V gene are SSHAT and FNYEAQ (reference sequence). There are 15 residues in the CDR3. CDR3 sequence reads: CASIQLPTGLHGDTF. The CDR3 region has the DNA TGTGCCAGCATCCAGCTTCCCACAGGGCTACATGGCGACACCTTC.

Turning to this clonotype: This could be a read error, since a much larger clone is one nucleotide away. The chain links TRBV6-5 to TRBJ2-7; the match to TRBD1 covers 7 bases. CDR1 is MNHEY and CDR2 is SVGAGI in the germline V gene. Trimming at V came to 6 bases and at J to 5 bases, leaving 10 bases not matched to a gene. This CDR3 has 14 residues. CDR3 DNA sequence: TGTGCCAGCAGCCTGACAGGGCCCCGCCACGAGCAGTACTTC. Translating it yields CASSLTGPRHEQYF.

This chain links TRBV7-9 with TRBJ2-1; TRBD2 matches 8 bases. V trimming: 5 bases; J trimming: 6 bases; junction bases outside the gene matches: 12. CDR1 SEHNR and CDR2 FQNEAQ come from the germline V gene (reference sequence). This CDR3 is 16 amino acids long. The DNA for the CDR3 is TGTGCCAGCAGCCCTTCGACGGCTAGCGGGTTCAATGAGCAGTTCTTC. Its translation: CASSPSTASGFNEQFF.

This clonotype appeared many times. The V call is TRBV4-2, the J call TRBJ2-7; TRBD2 matches at 10 bases. Germline V gene lookup returns CDR1 LGHNA and CDR2 YNFKEQ. The CDR3 has 16 residues. V lost 0 bases and J lost 1; bases outside the gene matches: 3. This CDR3 reads CASSQDASGRSYEQYF. As DNA, the CDR3 is TGTGCCAGCAGCCAAGACGCTAGCGGGAGATCCTACGAGCAGTACTTC.

This clonotype was recorded at least ten times. This chain links TRBV7-7 with TRBJ2-5; 10 nucleotides line up with TRBD2. The V segment lost 6 bases and the J segment 2 bases; nucleotides outside the gene matches: 15. Germline-derived CDR1 and CDR2 are SSHAT and FNYEAQ (reference sequence). The length of the CDR3 is 18 residues. The CDR3, as DNA: TGTGCCAGCAGTGAAACCGGAGGAGCGGGAGGGTTACAAGAGACCCAGTACTTC. Protein product: CASSETGGAGGLQETQYF.

Ten or more counts support this clonotype. CDR3 sequence reads: CSVAPGSQNLYEQYF. Here the CDR3 DNA reads TGCAGCGTTGCACCGGGATCGCAGAACCTTTACGAGCAGTACTTC. The chain joins TRBV29-1 to TRBJ2-7; D is possibly TRBD2 (5 bases). Germline V gene sequence: CDR1 SQVTM, CDR2 ANQGSEA. Trimming stripped 4 bases from V and 4 bases from J, with 20 bases between. The CDR3 runs to 15 residues.

At least ten counts were recorded for this clonotype. The rearrangement links TRBV12-3 or TRBV12-4 to TRBJ1-1, with TRBD1 identical over 10 bases. CDR3 length: 11 amino acids. J lost 10 bases, V lost 5 bases, and 1 base had no gene match. DNA of the CDR3: TGTGCCAGCAGTCGGGACAGGGGAGCTTTCTTT. Protein sequence: CASSRDRGAFF.

As for this clonotype: A much larger clone differs from this one at a single base, so this may be a read error. This chain joins TRBV20-1 and TRBJ1-4; D is ambiguous. This CDR3 spans 14 amino acids. Trimming left V 0 bases short and J 8 bases short, with 13 bases between. CDR1 and CDR2 (germline): DFQATT, SNEGSKA (reference sequence). The CDR3 sequence is CSARESRAIEKLFF. Written as DNA, the CDR3 is TGCAGTGCTAGAGAGAGCCGGGCAATCGAAAAACTGTTTTTT.

This clonotype was counted at least ten times. The chain is built from TRBV14 and TRBJ2-3, with D maybe TRBD2 (6 bases). V lost 8 bases, J lost 4 bases, and 16 bases lay in between. The germline gives CDR1 SGHDN, CDR2 FVKESK. This CDR3 is 14 amino acids long. The DNA for the CDR3 is TGTGCCAGCGACCTAGGAGGGTTTGCAGATACGCAGTATTTT. As protein: CASDLGGFADTQYF. Drawing the rest from reference TRBV14 and TRBJ2-3, the complete variable domain is EAGVTQFPSHSVIEKGQTVTLRCDPISGHDNLYWYRRVMGKEIKFLLHFVKESKQDESGMPNNRFLAERTGGTYSTLKVQPAELEDSGVYFCASDLGGFADTQYFGPGTRLTVL.

This clonotype was seen repeatedly, ten times or more. V and J are TRBV15 and TRBJ2-5; D is uncertain. The CDR3 extends over 18 amino acids. Germline CDR1 and CDR2: LNHNV and YYDKDF (reference sequence). V lost 1 base to trimming and J lost 5 bases, with 23 bases between them. In DNA, the CDR3 is TGTGCCACCAGCAGAGGGGTCTCGGGCACAGTTGGCAGGGAGACCCAGTACTTC. It is translated as CATSRGVSGTVGRETQYF. The full variable domain, rest sourced from reference TRBV15 and TRBJ2-5, is DAMVIQNPRYQVTQFGKPVTLSCSQTLNHNVMYWYQQKSSQAPKLLFHYYDKDFNNEADTPDNFQSRRPNTSFCFLDIRSPGLGDTAMYLCATSRGVSGTVGRETQYFGPGTRLLVL.